This TCR beta chain was observed in a study of shared clonotypes between healthy human individuals. Across the study: Per donor, three plates held CD4 naive cells, three held CD4 memory, two held CD8 naive and one held CD8 memory. Study outcomes and limitations: A handful of donors shared around 5.2% of their naive CD4 clonotypes.

Naive CD8 populations comprised CD45RO-negative cells positively selected for CCR7, excluding terminally differentiated effector memory CD45RA+ cells. For this clone: Its antigen is as yet unknown.

The repertoire was sequenced with immunoSEQ multiplex PCR; TCRdb's copy has only in-frame clones and lacks some. The data show hundreds of thousands of clones, approximately 96% seen once. V was clipped by 3 bases and J by 4 bases, with 16 bases between them. Looked up from germline, CDR1 is MGHRA and CDR2 is YSYEKL. This CDR3 comprises 16 residues. The clonotype originates from a woman aged 25 to 39 in good health. The source material was naive CD8+ T cells sorted from blood. The chain uses TRBV4-1 and TRBJ2-1, with D possibly called TRBD1 or TRBD2 (5 bases each). The CDR3 spells CASSQDPGTGYNEQFF. CDR3 in DNA: TGCGCCAGCAGCCAGGATCCCGGGACGGGTTACAATGAGCAGTTCTTC.